Shown below are 2 T cell receptor beta chains from a single sample sequenced in a study of blood T cell repertoires in COVID-19. Clones were read by immunoSEQ multiplex PCR, and TCRdb kept only the in-frame ones, dropping some. The data hold about 270,000 clones, with 86% observed a single time. The material sequenced was peripheral blood. Receptors originate from a middle-aged man with active or convalescent COVID-19.

The rearrangement uses TRBV28 and TRBJ2-7; TRBD2 aligns across 15 bases. The CDR3 runs to 18 residues. V shed 6 bases and J 0 bases; nucleotides not matched to a gene: 9. The germline V gene encodes CDR1 MDHEN and CDR2 SYDVKM. The CDR3 loop reads CASSPTGLAGGNSYEQYF. In DNA, the CDR3 is TGTGCCAGCAGCCCAACGGGACTAGCGGGGGGCAACTCCTACGAGCAGTACTTC.

This rearrangement joins TRBV6-1 to TRBJ1-1; no clear D gene. This CDR3 has 13 amino acids. The germline V gene has CDR1 MNHNS and CDR2 SASEGT. The germline V and J ends were trimmed by 3 bases and 10 bases, with 15 bases remaining between them. CDR3 region: CASSDHRGTGAFF. CDR3 DNA: TGTGCCAGCAGTGACCACCGAGGAACGGGAGCTTTCTTT.